This TCR beta chain originates from a study of blood T cells in healthy people across ages. A word on this clonotype: Its antigen is not known.

Findings of the study overall: Using unsorted PBMCs precluded a conclusive naive versus antigen-experienced comparison. With naive T cell percentage, TCR beta diversity showed a strong correlation.

The donors, healthy Caucasians from Russia, were aged about 6 to 95. Combining a sample-barcoded 5' primer with a J-beta primer mix, a second PCR ran for roughly 6 to 12 cycles. TCRdb redid the calling of the 5' RACE reads with MiXCR, one entry per CDR3 protein. Among fewer than 1.5 million distinct CDR3 sequences listed, approximately 40% were seen once. The sequencing input was blood. This TCR derives from a woman between 18 and 29 years old in good health.

CDR3 in DNA: TGTGCCAGCAGCGTAGAACAGGGGGCTTTCTATGGCTACACCTTC. Its protein is CASSVEQGAFYGYTF. The rearrangement joins TRBV9 to TRBJ1-2, with 9 bases identical to TRBD1. The ends lost 0 bases at V and 4 bases at J; junction bases unmatched: 4. Per the germline V gene, CDR1 is SGDLS and CDR2 is YYNGEE. The CDR3 has 15 residues. The entire variable domain, with the rest obtained from reference TRBV9 and TRBJ1-2, is as follows: DSGVTQTPKHLITATGQRVTLRCSPRSGDLSVYWYQQSLDQGLQFLIQYYNGEERAKGNILERFSAQQFPDLHSELNLSSLELGDSALYFCASSVEQGAFYGYTFGSGTRLTVV.